The clone carrying this T cell receptor beta chain was observed a handful of times. The antigen is undetermined. The conserved phenylalanine or tryptophan normally closing the CDR3 is absent here, so this likely arose from a read error. No DNA is shown, since the ends of the CDR3 on it are uncertain; the CDR3 is the one TCRdb lists. TCRdb re-analysed the reads in MiXCR, keeping a single row per CDR3 protein. This table holds roughly 990,000 distinct CDR3 sequences, less than 35% found once. Both ends counted, the CDR3 spans 12 residues. Germline CDR1 KGHDR, CDR2 SFDVKD. The record originates from a study of T cell repertoires in cytomegalovirus infection. Study findings and constraints: The study identified carriers of CMV plus the relevant HLA from cumulative public TCR beta family frequency. CMV-specific HLA-C-restricted TCR beta clonotypes dominated the ex vivo response.

This TCR was recovered from a human donor in good health (CMV status not recorded). Some clones in this sample may be carry-over from other donors' samples. The chain links TRBV24-1 to TRBJ2-1; the table's D call of TRBD1 was not tested on the DNA. The sample was cultured CD8+ T cells from PBMCs, taken from culture after CMV antigen stimulation. CDR3: CATSDSPNGTFG.